This T cell receptor beta chain comes out of a study of CD8 T cells in Susac syndrome. Points from the study as a whole: The relatively small number of individuals in the TCR sequencing and HLA analysis was acknowledged by the study. Within Susac syndrome CD4+ T cell repertoires, clonal expansion was not evident.

TEMRA cells were FACS-enriched, while CD8+ and CD4+ T cells were negatively isolated. CDR1 SGHTA and CDR2 FQGNSA come from the germline V gene. The CDR3 is 13 residues long. Trimming removed 8 bases at V and 6 bases at J, with 16 bases between. After extraction with the RNeasy kit, 0.5 to 1 ug of the RNA was reverse transcribed using random hexamers. Each CDR3 protein is one row after TCRdb ran MiXCR on the immunoSEQ multiplex PCR reads. Here the sample spans about 240,000 distinct CDR3 sequences, about 96% being singletons. A word on this clonotype: The antigen remains unidentified.

Input material: CD4+ T cells from PBMCs. The V and J genes are TRBV7-2 and TRBJ1-2, with a tentative D call TRBD1 (5 bases). The origin of this receptor is a human donor with Susac syndrome. CDR3 amino acids: CASSSSRVHGYTF. In nucleotides, the CDR3 is TGTGCCAGCTCGTCTTCCAGGGTTCATGGCTACACCTTC.